This entry concerns a single T cell receptor (beta chain). Participants' own reports of clinical history determined their cohort assignment. The CDR3 sequence is 15 residues long. Germline assignment: CDR1 KGHSH and CDR2 LQKENI. With 3 bases removed from V and 5 bases from J, the gap between germline ends came to 14 bases. Per the study methods: For nucleated cells, counts were estimated from reference gene primer amplification. Assay used: immunoSEQ multiplex PCR; TCRdb lists only in-frame clones, some missing. V and J calls and clone size are as listed in that table; D and trimming were resolved from the DNA. Found here are hundreds of thousands of clones, 85% to 90% of them singletons; the top ten hold 14% to 15%. The sample belongs to a study of blood T cell repertoires in COVID-19. On the study more broadly: The United States, Italy and Spain provided the acute and convalescent COVID-19 samples. PBMCs, B-cell-depleted T cells, or T cells provided the cDNA or gDNA that made up the material.

The clonotype was recovered from a woman aged 50 to 65 with acute COVID-19. Sequenced sample: PBMCs or T cells enriched from blood (not recorded which). The rearrangement joins TRBV18 to TRBJ2-1; D might be TRBD1 (5 bases). CDR3 protein: CASSPFFSRDNEQFF. The CDR3 DNA sequence: TGTGCCAGCTCACCCTTCTTTTCCAGGGACAATGAGCAGTTCTTC. Full variable domain (rest looked up from reference TRBV18 and TRBJ2-1): NAGVMQNPRHLVRRRGQEARLRCSPMKGHSHVYWYRQLPEEGLKFMVYLQKENIIDESGMPKERFSAEFPKEGPSILRIQQVVRGDSAAYFCASSPFFSRDNEQFFGPGTRLTVL.